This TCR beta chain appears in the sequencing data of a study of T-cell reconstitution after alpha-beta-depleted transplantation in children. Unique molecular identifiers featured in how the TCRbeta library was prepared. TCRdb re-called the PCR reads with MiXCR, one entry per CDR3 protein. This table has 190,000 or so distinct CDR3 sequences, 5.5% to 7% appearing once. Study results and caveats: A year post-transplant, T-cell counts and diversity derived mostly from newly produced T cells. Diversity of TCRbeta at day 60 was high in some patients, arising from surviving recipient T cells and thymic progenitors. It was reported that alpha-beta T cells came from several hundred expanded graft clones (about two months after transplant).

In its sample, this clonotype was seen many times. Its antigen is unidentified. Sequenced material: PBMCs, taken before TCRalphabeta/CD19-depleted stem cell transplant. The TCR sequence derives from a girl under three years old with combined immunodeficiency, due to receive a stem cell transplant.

The CDR3 nucleotides read TGCAGCGCTGTAGGACAGGTCCCTTACAATGAGCAGTTCTTC. Translating gives CSAVGQVPYNEQFF. V gene TRBV29-1 combines with J gene TRBJ2-1; 7 bases fit TRBD1. V shed 7 bases and J 4 bases; nucleotides not matched to a gene: 10. Germline CDR1 and CDR2: SQVTM and ANQGSEA. The CDR3 runs to 14 residues.